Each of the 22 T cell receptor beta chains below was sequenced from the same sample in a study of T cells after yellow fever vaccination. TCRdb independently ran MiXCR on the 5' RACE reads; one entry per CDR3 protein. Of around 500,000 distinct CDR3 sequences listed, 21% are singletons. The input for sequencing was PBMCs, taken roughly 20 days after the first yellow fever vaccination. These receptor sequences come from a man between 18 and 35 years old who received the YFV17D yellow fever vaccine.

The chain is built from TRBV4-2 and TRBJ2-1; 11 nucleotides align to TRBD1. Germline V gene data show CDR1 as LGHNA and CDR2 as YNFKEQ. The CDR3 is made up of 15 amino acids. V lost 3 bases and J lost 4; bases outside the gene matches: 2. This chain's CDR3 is CASSHGTGGYNEQFF. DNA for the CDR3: TGTGCCAGCAGCCACGGGACAGGGGGATACAATGAGCAGTTCTTC.

CDR3 in DNA: TGTGCCAGCAGCAAAGGCCATAGGGGGGCCGCACGGAGGAACACTGAAGCTTTCTTT. The encoded protein is CASSKGHRGAARRNTEAFF. The chain joins TRBV21-1 to TRBJ1-1; the table gives TRBD1 as D, unverified against the DNA. TRBV21-1 is termed a pseudogene. The CDR3 totals 19 residues.

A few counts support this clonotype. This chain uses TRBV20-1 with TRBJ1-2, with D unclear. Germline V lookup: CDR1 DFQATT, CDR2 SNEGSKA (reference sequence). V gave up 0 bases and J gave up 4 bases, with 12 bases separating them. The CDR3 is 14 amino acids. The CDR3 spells CSARETLGAYGYTF. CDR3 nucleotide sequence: TGCAGTGCTAGAGAGACCCTCGGCGCCTATGGCTACACCTTC.

This CDR3 is CASSLSRLGTQYF. Written as DNA, the CDR3 is TGTGCCAGCAGCTTATCCCGCCTAGGAACCCAGTACTTC. The V gene is TRBV7-2, the J gene TRBJ2-5; D is unclear. Germline values: CDR1 SGHTA, CDR2 FQGNSA. The CDR3 runs 13 residues. V was pared by 2 bases and J by 8 bases, with 12 bases between. Looking up the rest from reference TRBV7-2 and TRBJ2-5 gives the full variable domain: GAGVSQSPSNKVTEKGKDVELRCDPISGHTALYWYRQSLGQGLEFLIYFQGNSAPDKSGLPSDRFSAERTGGSVSTLTIQRTQQEDSAVYLCASSLSRLGTQYFGPGTRLLVL.

In DNA, the CDR3 is TGTGCCTGGAGCTTATTACACGAGCAGTACTTC. This gives the protein CAWSLLHEQYF. This rearrangement joins TRBV30 to TRBJ2-7; D is unclear. This CDR3 comprises 11 residues. The V and J ends lost 3 bases and 5 bases respectively, with 8 bases between them. Per the germline V gene, CDR1 is GTSNPN and CDR2 is SVGIG (reference sequence).

The CDR3 spells CASSISGSGELFF. The DNA of the CDR3 is TGTGCCAGTAGTATTTCGGGGAGCGGGGAGCTGTTTTTT. This chain joins TRBV19 and TRBJ2-2; D perhaps matches TRBD2 (5 bases). V gave up 3 bases and J gave up 7 bases, with 9 bases separating them. CDR3 length: 13 residues. Germline CDR1 reads LNHDA; CDR2 reads SQIVND (reference sequence).

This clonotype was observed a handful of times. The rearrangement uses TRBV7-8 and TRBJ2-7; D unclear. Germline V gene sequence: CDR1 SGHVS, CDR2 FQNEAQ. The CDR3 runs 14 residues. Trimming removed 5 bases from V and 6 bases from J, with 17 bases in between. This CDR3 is CASSTGPSSVEQYV. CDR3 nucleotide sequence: TGTGCCAGCAGCACCGGACCTTCCTCGGTCGAGCAGTACGTC.

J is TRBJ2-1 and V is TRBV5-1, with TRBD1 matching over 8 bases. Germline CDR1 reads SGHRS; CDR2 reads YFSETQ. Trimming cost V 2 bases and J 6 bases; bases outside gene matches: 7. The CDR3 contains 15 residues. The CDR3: CASSLAIQGVNEQFF. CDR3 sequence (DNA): TGCGCCAGCAGCTTAGCTATACAGGGGGTCAATGAGCAGTTCTTC.

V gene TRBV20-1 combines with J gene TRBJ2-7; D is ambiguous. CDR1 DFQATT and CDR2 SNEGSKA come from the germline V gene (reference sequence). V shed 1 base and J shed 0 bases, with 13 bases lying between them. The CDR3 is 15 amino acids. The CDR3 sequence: CSARVIPNLSYEQYF. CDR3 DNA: TGCAGTGCTAGAGTGATCCCAAACCTCTCCTACGAGCAGTACTTC.

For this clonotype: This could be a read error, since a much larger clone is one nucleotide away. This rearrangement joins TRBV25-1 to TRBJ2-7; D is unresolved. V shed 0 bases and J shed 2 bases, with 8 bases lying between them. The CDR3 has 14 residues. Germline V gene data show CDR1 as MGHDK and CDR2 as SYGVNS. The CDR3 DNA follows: TGTGCCAGCAGTGAATACAAAAGGGCCTACGAGCAGTACTTC. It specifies CASSEYKRAYEQYF.

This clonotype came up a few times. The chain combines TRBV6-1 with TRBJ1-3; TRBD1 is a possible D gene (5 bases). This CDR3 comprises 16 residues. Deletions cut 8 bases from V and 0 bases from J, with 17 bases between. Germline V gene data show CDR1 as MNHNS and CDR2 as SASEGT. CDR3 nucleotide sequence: TGTGCCAGCGGTATTGGTAGAGGGGACTCTGGAAACACCATATATTTT. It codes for CASGIGRGDSGNTIYF.

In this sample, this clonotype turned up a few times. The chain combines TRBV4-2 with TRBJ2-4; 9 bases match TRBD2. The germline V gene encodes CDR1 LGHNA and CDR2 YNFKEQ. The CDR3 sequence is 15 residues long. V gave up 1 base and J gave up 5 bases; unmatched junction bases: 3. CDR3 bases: TGTGCCAGCAGCCAAGGATTAGCGGGGGAAAACATTCAGTACTTC. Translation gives CASSQGLAGENIQYF.

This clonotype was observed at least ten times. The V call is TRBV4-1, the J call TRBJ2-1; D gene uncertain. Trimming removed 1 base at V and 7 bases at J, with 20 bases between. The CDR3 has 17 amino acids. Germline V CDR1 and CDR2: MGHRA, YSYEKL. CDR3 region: CASSQANLVALGNEQFF. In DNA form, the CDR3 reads TGCGCCAGCAGCCAAGCCAACCTAGTGGCACTTGGAAATGAGCAGTTCTTC.

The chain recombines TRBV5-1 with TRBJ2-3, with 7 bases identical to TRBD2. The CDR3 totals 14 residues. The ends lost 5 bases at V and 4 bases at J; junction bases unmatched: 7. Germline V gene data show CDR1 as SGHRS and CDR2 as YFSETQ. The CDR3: CASSRSGASDTQYF. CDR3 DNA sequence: TGCGCCAGCAGTCGGAGCGGGGCGTCAGATACGCAGTATTTT.

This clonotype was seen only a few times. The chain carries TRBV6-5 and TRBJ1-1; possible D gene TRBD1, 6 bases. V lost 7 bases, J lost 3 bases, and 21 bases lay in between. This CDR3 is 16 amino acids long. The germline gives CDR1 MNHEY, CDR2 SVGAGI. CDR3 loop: CASNRGLVRSDTEAFF. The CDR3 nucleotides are TGTGCCAGCAATAGGGGGTTAGTAAGGAGTGACACTGAAGCTTTCTTT.

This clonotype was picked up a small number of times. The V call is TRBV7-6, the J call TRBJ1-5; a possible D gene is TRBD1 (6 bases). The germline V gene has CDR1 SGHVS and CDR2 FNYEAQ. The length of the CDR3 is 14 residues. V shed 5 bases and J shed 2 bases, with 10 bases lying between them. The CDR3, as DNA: TGTGCCAGCAGCCCTTACAGGGGCAATCAGCCCCAGCATTTT. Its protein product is CASSPYRGNQPQHF.

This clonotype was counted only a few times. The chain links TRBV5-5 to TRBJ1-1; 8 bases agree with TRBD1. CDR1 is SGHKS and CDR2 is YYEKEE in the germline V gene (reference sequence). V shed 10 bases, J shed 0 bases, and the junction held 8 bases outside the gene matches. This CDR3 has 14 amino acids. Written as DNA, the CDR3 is TGTGCCTGGAGACAGGGGATCATGAACACTGAAGCTTTCTTT. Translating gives CAWRQGIMNTEAFF.

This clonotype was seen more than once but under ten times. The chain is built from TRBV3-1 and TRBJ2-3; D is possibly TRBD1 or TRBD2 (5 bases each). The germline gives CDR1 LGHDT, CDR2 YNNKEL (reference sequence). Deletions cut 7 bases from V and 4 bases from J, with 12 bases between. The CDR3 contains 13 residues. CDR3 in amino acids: CASTVRGADTQYF. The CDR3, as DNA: TGTGCCAGCACCGTGAGGGGCGCAGATACGCAGTATTTT.

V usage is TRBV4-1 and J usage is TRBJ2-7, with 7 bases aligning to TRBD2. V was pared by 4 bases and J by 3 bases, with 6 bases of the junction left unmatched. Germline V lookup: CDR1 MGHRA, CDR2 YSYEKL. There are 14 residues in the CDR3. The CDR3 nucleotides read TGCGCCAGCAGCCGGGGGGGATCAGTCTACGAGCAGTACTTC. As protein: CASSRGGSVYEQYF.

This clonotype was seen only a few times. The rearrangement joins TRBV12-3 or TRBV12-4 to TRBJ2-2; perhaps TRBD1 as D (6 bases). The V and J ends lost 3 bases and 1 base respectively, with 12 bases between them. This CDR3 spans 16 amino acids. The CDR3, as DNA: TGTGCCAGCAGTTTTCAGGGGCGCCTGAACACCGGGGAGCTGTTTTTT. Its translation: CASSFQGRLNTGELFF.

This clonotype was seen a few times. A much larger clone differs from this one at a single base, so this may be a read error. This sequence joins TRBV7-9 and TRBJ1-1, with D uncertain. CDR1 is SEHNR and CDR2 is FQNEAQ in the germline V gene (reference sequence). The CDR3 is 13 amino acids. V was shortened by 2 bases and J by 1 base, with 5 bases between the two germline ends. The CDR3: CASSLIRNTEAFF. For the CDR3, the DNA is TGTGCCAGCAGCTTAATACGGAACACTGAAGCTTTCTTT.

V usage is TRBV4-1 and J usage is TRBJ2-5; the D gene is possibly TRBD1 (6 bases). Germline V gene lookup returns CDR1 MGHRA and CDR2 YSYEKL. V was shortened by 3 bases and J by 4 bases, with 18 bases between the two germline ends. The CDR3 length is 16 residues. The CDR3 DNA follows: TGCGCCAGCAGCCAGCCCCGGCAGGGGCTGGCAGAGACCCAGTACTTC. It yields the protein CASSQPRQGLAETQYF.